The present T cell receptor beta chain was sequenced within a study of T cell changes during pregnancy in multiple sclerosis. This CDR3 contains 15 residues. Trimming took off 7 bases at V and 1 base at J, with 16 bases between the two ends. Germline V gene data show CDR1 as LNHDA and CDR2 as SQIVND (reference sequence). This clone appeared a single time. Profiled with immunoSEQ multiplex PCR; TCRdb holds only in-frame clones, not every one. In the table there are roughly 15,000 clones, approximately 88% of which are singletons. The rearrangement joins TRBV19 to TRBJ1-2; no clear D gene. The sequence was obtained from a female donor in good health, enrolled as a control in a pregnancy study. The material sequenced was CD8+ T cells from peripheral blood mononuclear cells, taken in the third trimester of pregnancy. The CDR3 DNA is TGTGCCAGTACCCCTGACCCCGGGAATAACTATGGCTACACCTTC. It specifies CASTPDPGNNYGYTF.